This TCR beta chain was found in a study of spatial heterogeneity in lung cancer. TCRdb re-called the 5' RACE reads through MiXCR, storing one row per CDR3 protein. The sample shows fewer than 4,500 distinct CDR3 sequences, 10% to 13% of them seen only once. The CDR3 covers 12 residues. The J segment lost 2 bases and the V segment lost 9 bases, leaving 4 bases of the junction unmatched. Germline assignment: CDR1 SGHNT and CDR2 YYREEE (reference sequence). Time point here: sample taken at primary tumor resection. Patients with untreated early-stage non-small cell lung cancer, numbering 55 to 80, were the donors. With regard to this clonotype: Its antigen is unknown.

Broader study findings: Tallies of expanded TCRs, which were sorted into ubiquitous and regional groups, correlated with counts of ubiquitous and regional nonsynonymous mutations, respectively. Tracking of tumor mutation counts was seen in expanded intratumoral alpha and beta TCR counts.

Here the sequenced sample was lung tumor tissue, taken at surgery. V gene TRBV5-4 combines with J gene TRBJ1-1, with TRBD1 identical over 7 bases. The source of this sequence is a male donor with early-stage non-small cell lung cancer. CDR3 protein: CATTGSNTEAFF. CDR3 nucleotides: TGTGCCACGACAGGGTCTAACACTGAAGCTTTCTTT.